This T cell receptor (beta chain) was identified in a study of beta chain features in type 1 diabetes. Each sorted fraction was over 95% pure. This clone was seen a handful of times. The target antigen is unknown. General study points: Naive, central memory and Treg TCRB repertoires seemed to resemble each other more closely in patients than they did in healthy donors. Shortening of TCRB CDR3s, moderate but significant, appeared in all four CD4+ subsets of Type 1 diabetes patients. Cells with high TCR expression could be over-represented by cDNA sequencing.

TCRB transcripts that were expressed got sequenced, as all of the isolated RNA had been reverse transcribed. Naive, central memory and regulatory T cell samples yielded around 3.3 million reads on average. Clones were sequenced by immunoSEQ multiplex PCR, and TCRdb holds only the in-frame ones, with some missing. The data hold around 710,000 clones, with 12% observed a single time. Germline CDR1 and CDR2: LNHDA and SQIVND (reference sequence). The V gene lost 4 bases and the J gene lost 8 bases, with 14 bases spanning the gap. CDR3 length equals 14 residues. The sequenced sample consisted of naive CD4+ T cells from blood. This receptor was obtained from a man aged 25-45 years with type 1 diabetes. This chain uses TRBV19 with TRBJ1-4; D gene uncertain. CDR3 protein: CASSTTPVGEKLFF. The CDR3 DNA follows: TGTGCCAGTAGTACTACACCGGTTGGCGAAAAACTGTTTTTT. Full variable domain (outside the CDR3, taken from reference TRBV19 and TRBJ1-4): DGGITQSPKYLFRKEGQNVTLSCEQNLNHDAMYWYRQDPGQGLRLIYYSQIVNDFQKGDIAEGYSVSREKKESFPLTVTSAQKNPTAFYLCASSTTPVGEKLFFGSGTQLSVL.